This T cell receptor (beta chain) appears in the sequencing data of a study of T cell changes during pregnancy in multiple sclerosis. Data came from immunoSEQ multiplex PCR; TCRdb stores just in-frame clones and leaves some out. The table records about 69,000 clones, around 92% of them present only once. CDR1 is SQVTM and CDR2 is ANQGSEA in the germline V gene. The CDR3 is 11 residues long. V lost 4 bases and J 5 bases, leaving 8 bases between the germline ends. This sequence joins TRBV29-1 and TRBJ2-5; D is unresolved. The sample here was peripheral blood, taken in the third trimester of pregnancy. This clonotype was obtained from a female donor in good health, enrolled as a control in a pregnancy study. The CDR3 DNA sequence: TGCAGCGTTGTCTCCCAGGAGACCCAGTACTTC. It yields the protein CSVVSQETQYF.